This passage covers 22 T cell receptor beta chains from one sample sequenced in a study. TCRdb re-called the RT-PCR reads through MiXCR, storing one row per CDR3 protein. The sample has hundreds of thousands of distinct CDR3 sequences; over 12% are singletons. The source material was memory CD4+ T cells from blood. These receptors were taken from a female donor in good health, serving as a healthy control.

As to this clonotype: The DNA is left out, because the CDR3 cannot be placed on it with certainty; the CDR3 is given as TCRdb lists it. J is TRBJ2-3 and V is TRBV7-9; TRBD2 is taken as the D call from the table, unchecked against the DNA. The CDR3 numbers 21 amino acids, ends counted. CDR1 and CDR2 from the germline V gene are SEHNR and FQNEAQ (reference sequence). The CDR3 is CASSFYICSARAGTSRGTQYF.

The rearrangement links TRBV20-1 to TRBJ2-7; D unresolved. The CDR3 has 11 residues. V was clipped by 8 bases and J by 0 bases, with 8 bases between them. The germline V gene encodes CDR1 DFQATT and CDR2 SNEGSKA (reference sequence). In DNA form, the CDR3 reads TGCAGTACACAGAACTCCTACGAGCAGTACTTC. This translates into CSTQNSYEQYF.

Regarding this clonotype: This may be a read error: a much more frequent sequence differs by one nucleotide. V is TRBV29-1 and J is TRBJ2-5, with 8 bases aligning to TRBD1. CDR1 is SQVTM and CDR2 is ANQGSEA in the germline V gene. The CDR3 runs 14 residues. The CDR3: CSAEVAGGGETQYF. CDR3 bases: TGCAGCGCTGAAGTAGCAGGGGGCGGGGAGACCCAGTACTTC.

This chain links TRBV5-1 with TRBJ1-1, with D possibly matching TRBD1 (5 bases). V was pared by 4 bases and J by 4 bases, with 14 bases between. CDR1 and CDR2 from the germline V gene are SGHRS and YFSETQ. The CDR3 has 14 residues. Here the CDR3 DNA reads TGCGCCAGCAGCGTAGGGACTATTTCCACTGAAGCTTTCTTT. Translation: CASSVGTISTEAFF.

This clonotype occurred a few times. The J gene is TRBJ2-1, the V gene TRBV3-1; 12 bases align to TRBD2. Germline CDR1 is LGHDT and CDR2 is YNNKEL (reference sequence). CDR3 length: 13 amino acids. Germline trimming cut 1 base from V and 15 bases from J; bases unmatched to any gene: 4. DNA for the CDR3: TGTGCCAGCAGCCAAGGGCTAGCGGGAGGGGCGTTCTTC. Translation gives CASSQGLAGGAFF.

The table lists this clonotype with a few counts. V is TRBV6-1 and J is TRBJ2-1; D unresolved. The length of the CDR3 is 14 residues. V lost 2 bases to trimming and J lost 4 bases, with 9 bases between them. CDR1 MNHNS and CDR2 SASEGT come from the germline V gene. The CDR3, as DNA: TGTGCCAGCAGTGAAATGGACGGGTACAATGAGCAGTTCTTC. This translates into CASSEMDGYNEQFF.

There are a few counts of this clonotype. This chain connects TRBV3-1 to TRBJ2-4; D is unresolved. CDR1 and CDR2 (germline): LGHDT, YNNKEL (reference sequence). V gave up 0 bases and J gave up 7 bases, with 13 bases separating them. The length of the CDR3 is 15 residues. The CDR3 is CASSQEYSKKNIQYF. CDR3 coding DNA: TGTGCCAGCAGCCAAGAGTACAGCAAAAAGAACATTCAGTACTTC.

This clonotype was seen more than once but under ten times. J is TRBJ2-3 and V is TRBV9, with TRBD2 matching 10 bases. The germline CDR1 and CDR2 sequences are SGDLS and YYNGEE. This CDR3 spans 17 amino acids. The V and J ends lost 2 bases and 7 bases, in that order; junction bases with no gene match: 13. In DNA, the CDR3 is TGTGCCAGCAGCGTCCACGGGGAGCGGGAGGGCCTGAATACGCAGTATTTT. It is translated as CASSVHGEREGLNTQYF.

J is TRBJ1-2 and V is TRBV5-1, with a possible D match to TRBD1 (5 bases). Germline V gene data show CDR1 as SGHRS and CDR2 as YFSETQ. V dropped 0 bases and J dropped 8 bases, with 14 bases sitting between them. The CDR3 runs 14 residues. In DNA form, the CDR3 reads TGCGCCAGCAGCTTGGCCGAAAAGGGGCTAGGCTACACCTTC. Encoded protein: CASSLAEKGLGYTF.

This clonotype was seen repeatedly, ten times or more. This sequence joins TRBV5-1 and TRBJ2-1; possible D gene TRBD1, 6 bases. This CDR3 spans 14 amino acids. Trimming shortened V by 0 bases and J by 7 bases, and 11 bases separated the two germline ends. Germline V gene sequence: CDR1 SGHRS, CDR2 YFSETQ. CDR3 nucleotides: TGCGCCAGCAGCTTGGCTACAGGGCTGAATGAGCAGTTCTTC. It is translated as CASSLATGLNEQFF.

In this sample, this clonotype turned up many times. This sequence joins TRBV7-2 and TRBJ2-6; D gene uncertain. This CDR3 has 16 amino acids. V lost 6 bases, J lost 0 bases, and 12 bases lay in between. Per the germline V gene, CDR1 is SGHTA and CDR2 is FQGNSA. The CDR3 sequence: CASRSILFSGANVLTF. CDR3 nucleotides: TGTGCCAGCAGGTCAATATTATTCTCTGGGGCCAACGTCCTGACTTTC.

V gene TRBV9 combines with J gene TRBJ2-1; D is perhaps TRBD1 or TRBD2 (6 bases each). Germline V gene lookup returns CDR1 SGDLS and CDR2 YYNGEE. V was shortened by 4 bases and J by 3 bases, with 14 bases between the two germline ends. The CDR3 runs 15 residues. CDR3 residues: CASSPIKGGYNEQFF. The CDR3 DNA is TGTGCCAGCAGCCCCATAAAGGGGGGCTACAATGAGCAGTTCTTC.

The chain employs TRBV5-1 and TRBJ2-1, with 8 nucleotides matching TRBD1. The CDR3 has 16 residues. With 3 bases clipped from V and 3 bases from J, the junction kept 8 bases outside the gene matches. From germline, CDR1 is SGHRS and CDR2 YFSETQ. The CDR3 spells CASSSTGTGHYNEQFF. The CDR3 nucleotides are TGCGCCAGCAGCTCGACTGGGACAGGCCACTACAATGAGCAGTTCTTC.

This clonotype was counted between two and nine times. This could be a read error, since a much larger clone is one nucleotide away. The chain is built from TRBV20-1 and TRBJ2-1; TRBD2 aligns across 14 bases. This CDR3 is built from 13 residues. The V segment lost 6 bases and the J segment 9 bases; nucleotides outside the gene matches: 4. Germline CDR1 DFQATT, CDR2 SNEGSKA (reference sequence). The CDR3 DNA reads as TGCAGTGCCCCGGGACTAGCGGGAGTTGAGCAGTTCTTC. Translating gives CSAPGLAGVEQFF.

There are a few counts of this clonotype. This chain links TRBV20-1 with TRBJ2-3; D not certain. This CDR3 is built from 12 residues. Between the trimmed V and J ends, which lost 5 bases and 4 bases, there was a span of 10 bases. Germline CDR1 reads DFQATT; CDR2 reads SNEGSKA (reference sequence). CDR3 DNA sequence: TGCAGTGCTCATATCGGCGCAGATACGCAGTATTTT. Its translation is CSAHIGADTQYF.

The V and J genes are TRBV9 and TRBJ2-3, with 7 positions matching TRBD1. Germline assignment: CDR1 SGDLS and CDR2 YYNGEE. The J segment lost 6 bases and the V segment lost 4 bases, leaving 8 bases of the junction unmatched. The CDR3 spans 14 residues. The CDR3 loop reads CASSPRGLSDTQYF. The CDR3 DNA reads TGTGCCAGCAGCCCCAGGGGGTTAAGTGATACGCAGTATTTT.

This clonotype was picked up many times. This sequence joins TRBV9 and TRBJ2-3, with a weak D call TRBD2 (5 bases). The V end lost 2 bases, the J end lost 2 bases, and 12 bases lay between the germline ends. The CDR3 loop spans 15 amino acids. Per germline, CDR1 SGDLS and CDR2 YYNGEE. The CDR3 DNA follows: TGTGCCAGCAGCGTCTCAGTGAGGGACACAGATACGCAGTATTTT. Protein product: CASSVSVRDTDTQYF.

This clonotype was counted between two and nine times. V usage is TRBV3-1 and J usage is TRBJ2-7; perhaps D is TRBD1 or TRBD2 (6 bases each). Trimming left V 3 bases short and J 5 bases short, with 26 bases between. The CDR3 is made up of 18 amino acids. The V gene's germline CDR1 is LGHDT and CDR2 YNNKEL (reference sequence). CDR3 sequence: CASSQRTAGAGGRNEQYF. In DNA form, the CDR3 reads TGTGCCAGCAGCCAGAGGACAGCCGGAGCCGGGGGTCGGAACGAGCAGTACTTC.

In its sample, this clonotype was seen a few times. The CDR3 nucleotides are TGTGCCAGCGGTTCGCGGTTCTACGAGCAGTACTTC. As protein: CASGSRFYEQYF. J is TRBJ2-7 and V is TRBV6-2 or TRBV6-3; no firm D call. The CDR3 extends over 12 amino acids. The V and J ends lost 8 bases and 3 bases respectively, with 11 bases between them. Per the germline V gene, CDR1 is MNHEY and CDR2 is SVGEGT.

The chain employs TRBV28 and TRBJ1-2; weak D call: TRBD1 (5 bases). Trimming took off 8 bases at V and 0 bases at J, with 10 bases between the two ends. The germline V gene has CDR1 MDHEN and CDR2 SYDVKM. The CDR3 totals 13 residues. The CDR3: CASATGANYGYTF. The CDR3 nucleotides are TGTGCCAGCGCTACAGGAGCTAACTATGGCTACACCTTC.

This clonotype was seen at least ten times. Here the CDR3 reads CSAWNSRAYEQYF. CDR3 sequence (DNA): TGCAGTGCCTGGAATTCCCGGGCCTACGAGCAGTACTTC. V usage is TRBV20-1 and J usage is TRBJ2-7; D not resolved. CDR3 size: 13 residues. Trimming took off 6 bases at V and 2 bases at J, with 14 bases between the two ends. Germline CDR1 is DFQATT and CDR2 is SNEGSKA (reference sequence).

This clonotype occurred many times. The rearrangement joins TRBV5-1 to TRBJ2-1; D not certain. V was pared by 0 bases and J by 3 bases, with 16 bases between. CDR1 is SGHRS and CDR2 is YFSETQ in the germline V gene. The CDR3 runs 17 residues. The CDR3: CASSLDTRVGGYNEQFF. The CDR3 DNA follows: TGCGCCAGCAGCTTGGACACAAGGGTGGGCGGCTACAATGAGCAGTTCTTC.